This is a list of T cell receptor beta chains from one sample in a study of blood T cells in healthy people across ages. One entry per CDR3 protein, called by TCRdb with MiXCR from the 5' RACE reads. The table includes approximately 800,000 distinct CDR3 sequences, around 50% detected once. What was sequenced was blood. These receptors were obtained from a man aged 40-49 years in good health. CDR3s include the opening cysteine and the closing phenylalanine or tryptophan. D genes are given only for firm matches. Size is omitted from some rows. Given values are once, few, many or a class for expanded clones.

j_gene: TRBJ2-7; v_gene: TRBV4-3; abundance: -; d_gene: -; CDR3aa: CASSQDREWAYEQYF; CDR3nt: TGCGCCAGCAGCCAAGACAGGGAATGGGCCTACGAGCAGTACTTC
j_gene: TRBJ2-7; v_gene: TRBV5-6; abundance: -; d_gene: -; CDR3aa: CASSFPGGTDSYEQYF; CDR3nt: TGTGCCAGCAGCTTCCCTGGGGGGACAGACTCCTACGAGCAGTACTTC
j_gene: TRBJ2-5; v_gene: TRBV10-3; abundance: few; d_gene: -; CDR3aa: CAISGSDTQETQYF; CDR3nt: TGTGCCATCAGTGGCTCCGATACGCAAGAGACCCAGTACTTC
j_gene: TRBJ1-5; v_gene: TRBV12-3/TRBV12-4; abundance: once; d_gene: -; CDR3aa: CASSPWAGQPQHF; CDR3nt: TGTGCCAGCAGTCCGTGGGCAGGGCAGCCCCAGCATTTT
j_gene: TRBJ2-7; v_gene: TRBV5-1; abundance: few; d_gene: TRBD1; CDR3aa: CASSLPSGGNEQYF; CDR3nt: TGCGCCAGCAGCTTACCATCAGGGGGTAATGAGCAGTACTTC
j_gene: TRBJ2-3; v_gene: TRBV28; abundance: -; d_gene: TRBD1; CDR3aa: CASSSRDSPTDTQYF; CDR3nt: TGTGCCAGCAGCTCCAGGGACAGCCCGACAGATACGCAGTATTTT
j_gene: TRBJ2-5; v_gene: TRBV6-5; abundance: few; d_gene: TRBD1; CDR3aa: CASSQGTARETQYF; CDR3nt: TGTGCCAGCAGCCAGGGGACAGCAAGAGAGACCCAGTACTTC
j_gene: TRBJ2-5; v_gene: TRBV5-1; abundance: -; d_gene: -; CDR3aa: CASSLMGKGPQETQYF; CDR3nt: TGCGCCAGCAGCTTGATGGGGAAAGGGCCCCAAGAGACCCAGTACTTC
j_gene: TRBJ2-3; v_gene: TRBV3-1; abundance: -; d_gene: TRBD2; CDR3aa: CASSQLATGLAGGTQYF; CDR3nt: TGTGCCAGCAGCCAACTTGCAACGGGACTAGCGGGTGGGACGCAGTATTTT
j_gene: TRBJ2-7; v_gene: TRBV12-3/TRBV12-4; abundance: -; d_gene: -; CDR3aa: CASRVDSIYEQYF; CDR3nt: TGTGCCAGCAGAGTAGACAGCATCTACGAGCAGTACTTC
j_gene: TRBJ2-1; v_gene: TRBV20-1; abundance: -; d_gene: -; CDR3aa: CSASRGKPYNEQFF; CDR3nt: TGCAGTGCGAGCCGGGGGAAGCCCTACAATGAGCAGTTCTTC
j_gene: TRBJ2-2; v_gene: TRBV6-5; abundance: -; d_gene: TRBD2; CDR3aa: CASSYSPAGGPSGTGELFF; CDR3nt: TGTGCCAGCAGTTACTCCCCAGCGGGAGGGCCCTCGGGCACCGGGGAGCTGTTTTTT
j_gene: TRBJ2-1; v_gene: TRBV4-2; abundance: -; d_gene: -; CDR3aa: CASSRSVSYNEQFF; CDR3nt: TGTGCCAGCAGCCGCAGCGTGTCCTACAATGAGCAGTTCTTC
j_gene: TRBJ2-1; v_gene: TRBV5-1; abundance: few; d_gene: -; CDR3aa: CASSLGGSSPNEQFF; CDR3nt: TGCGCCAGCAGCTTGGGTGGTAGTTCTCCGAATGAGCAGTTCTTC
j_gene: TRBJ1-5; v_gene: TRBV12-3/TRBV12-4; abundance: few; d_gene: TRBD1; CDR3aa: CASSTGGQPQHF; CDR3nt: TGTGCCAGCAGCACAGGGGGCCAGCCCCAGCATTTT
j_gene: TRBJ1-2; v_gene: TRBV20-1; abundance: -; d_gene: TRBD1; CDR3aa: CSAPGQGGTWVGYTF; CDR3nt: TGCAGTGCTCCTGGACAGGGAGGAACTTGGGTTGGCTACACCTTC
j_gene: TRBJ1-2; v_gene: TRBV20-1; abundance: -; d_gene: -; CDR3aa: CSAPRAENYGYTF; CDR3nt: TGCAGTGCCCCTCGGGCGGAAAACTATGGCTACACCTTC
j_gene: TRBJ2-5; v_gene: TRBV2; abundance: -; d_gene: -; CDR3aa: CASSETEVKQYF; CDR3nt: TGTGCCAGCAGTGAAACGGAGGTAAAGCAGTACTTC
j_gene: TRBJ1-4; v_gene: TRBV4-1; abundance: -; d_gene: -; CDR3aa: CASSQFRGENEKLFF; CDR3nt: TGCGCCAGCAGCCAGTTCAGGGGTGAAAATGAAAAACTGTTTTTT
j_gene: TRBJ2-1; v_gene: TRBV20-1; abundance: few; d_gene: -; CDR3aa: CSAWSERATDEQFF; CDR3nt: TGCAGTGCCTGGAGCGAACGGGCTACAGATGAGCAGTTCTTC
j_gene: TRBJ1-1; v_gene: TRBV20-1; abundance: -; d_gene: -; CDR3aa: CRGNTEAFF; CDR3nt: TGCAGGGGGAACACTGAAGCTTTCTTT
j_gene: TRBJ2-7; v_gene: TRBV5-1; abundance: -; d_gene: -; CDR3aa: CASSLGPSPSYEQYF; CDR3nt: TGCGCCAGCAGCTTGGGGCCTTCTCCATCCTACGAGCAGTACTTC
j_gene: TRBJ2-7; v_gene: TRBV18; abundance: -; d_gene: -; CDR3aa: CASSLPGDYEQYF; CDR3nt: TGTGCCAGCTCACTGCCGGGGGACTACGAGCAGTACTTC
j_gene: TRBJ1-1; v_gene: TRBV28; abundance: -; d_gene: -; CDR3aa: CASITGAGNTEAFF; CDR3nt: TGTGCCAGCATCACCGGGGCAGGGAACACTGAAGCTTTCTTT
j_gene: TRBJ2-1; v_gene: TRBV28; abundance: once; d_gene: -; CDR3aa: CAWGVYNEQFF; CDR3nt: TGTGCCTGGGGGGTTTACAATGAGCAGTTCTTC
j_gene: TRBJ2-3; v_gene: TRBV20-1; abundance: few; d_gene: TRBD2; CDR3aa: CSATTSGRRPDTQYF; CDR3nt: TGCAGTGCTACCACTAGCGGGAGGAGGCCAGATACGCAGTATTTT